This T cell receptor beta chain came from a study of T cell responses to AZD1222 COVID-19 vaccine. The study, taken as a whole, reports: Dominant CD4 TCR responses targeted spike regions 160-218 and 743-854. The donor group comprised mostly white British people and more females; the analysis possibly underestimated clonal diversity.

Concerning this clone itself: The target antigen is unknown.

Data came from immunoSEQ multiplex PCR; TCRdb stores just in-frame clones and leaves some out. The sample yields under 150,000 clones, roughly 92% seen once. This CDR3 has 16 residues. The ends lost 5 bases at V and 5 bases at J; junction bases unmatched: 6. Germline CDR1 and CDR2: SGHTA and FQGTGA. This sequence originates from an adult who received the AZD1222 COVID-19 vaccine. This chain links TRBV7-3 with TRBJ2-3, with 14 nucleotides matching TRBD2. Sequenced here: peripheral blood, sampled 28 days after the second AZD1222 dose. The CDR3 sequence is CASSPRLAGGIDTQYF. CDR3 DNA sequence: TGTGCCAGCAGCCCTCGACTAGCGGGGGGGATAGATACGCAGTATTTT.